In its sample, the clone carrying this TCR beta chain was seen a few times. The target antigen is unknown. This sample is drawn from a study of CD8+ T cells in alopecia areata. Study-level results: Higher clonality than in normal scalp was seen in lesional scalp, especially alopecia totalis/universalis. A large proportion of expanded lesional clones were detected persisting in scalp and blood during tofacitinib. Patients shared TCRs less clearly than mice did, possibly owing to HLA.

The treatment was: oral pan-JAK inhibitor, 5-10 mg twice daily. Patients with alopecia areata provided lesional scalp punch biopsies as well as peripheral blood. The V gene's germline CDR1 is SQVTM and CDR2 ANQGSEA. V shed 2 bases, J shed 9 bases, and the junction held 9 bases outside the gene matches. The CDR3 runs to 14 residues. RNA was extracted and reverse transcribed into cDNA as the sequencing template. Profiling relied on immunoSEQ multiplex PCR, and the TCRdb table lists in-frame clones only, not all of them. The table shows about 220,000 clones, with about 58% occurring only once. The TCR comes from a human donor with alopecia areata. The chain combines TRBV29-1 with TRBJ2-2, with 7 bases fitting TRBD2. The sample here was CD4+ T cells sorted from blood, taken at week 4, from a patient treated with tofacitinib. The CDR3 reads CSVERGGAVRELFF. DNA of the CDR3: TGCAGCGTTGAAAGGGGAGGGGCAGTCCGGGAGCTGTTTTTT.